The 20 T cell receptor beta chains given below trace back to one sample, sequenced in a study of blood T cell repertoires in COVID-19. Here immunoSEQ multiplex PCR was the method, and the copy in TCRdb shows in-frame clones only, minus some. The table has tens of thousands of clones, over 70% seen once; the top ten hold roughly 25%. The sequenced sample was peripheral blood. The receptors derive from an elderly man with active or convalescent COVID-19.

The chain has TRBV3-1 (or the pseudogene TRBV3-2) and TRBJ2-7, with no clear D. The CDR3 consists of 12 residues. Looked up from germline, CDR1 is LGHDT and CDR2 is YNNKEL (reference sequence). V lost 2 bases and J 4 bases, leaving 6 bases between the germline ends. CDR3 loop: CASSQTKYEQYF. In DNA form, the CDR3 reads TGTGCCAGCAGCCAAACTAAATACGAGCAGTACTTC.

In DNA, the CDR3 is TGTGCCAGTAGGCAATCGACCGGGGGAGTGAACACTGAAGCTTTCTTT. It is translated as CASRQSTGGVNTEAFF. The chain employs TRBV19 and TRBJ1-1, with D perhaps TRBD1 (5 bases). Trimming cost V 6 bases and J 0 bases, with 17 bases left between them. Germline lookup yields CDR1 LNHDA and CDR2 SQIVND (reference sequence). This CDR3 has 16 amino acids.

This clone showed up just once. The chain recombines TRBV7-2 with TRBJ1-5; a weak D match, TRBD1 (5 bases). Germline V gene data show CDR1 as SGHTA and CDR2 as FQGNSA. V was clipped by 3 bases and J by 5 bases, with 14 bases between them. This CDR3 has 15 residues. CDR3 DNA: TGTGCCAGCAGCTTTTCCGGCAGGGCAGATCAGCCCCAGCATTTT. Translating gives CASSFSGRADQPQHF.

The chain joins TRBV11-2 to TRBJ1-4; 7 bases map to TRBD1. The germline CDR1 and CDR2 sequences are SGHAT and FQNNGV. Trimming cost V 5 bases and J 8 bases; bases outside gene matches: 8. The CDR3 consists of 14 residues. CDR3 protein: CASSPARGKEKLFF. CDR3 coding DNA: TGTGCCAGCAGCCCAGCCAGGGGGAAGGAAAAACTGTTTTTT.

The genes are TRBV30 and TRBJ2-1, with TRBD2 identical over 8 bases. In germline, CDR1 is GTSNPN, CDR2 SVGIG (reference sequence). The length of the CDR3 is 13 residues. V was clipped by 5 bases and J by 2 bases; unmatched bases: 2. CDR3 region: CAWAGGTYNEQFF. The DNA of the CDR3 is TGTGCCTGGGCGGGGGGAACCTACAATGAGCAGTTCTTC.

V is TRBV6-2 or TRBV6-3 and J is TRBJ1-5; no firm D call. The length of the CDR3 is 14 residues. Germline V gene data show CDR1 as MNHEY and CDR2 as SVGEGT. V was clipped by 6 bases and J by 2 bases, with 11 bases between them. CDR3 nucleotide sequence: TGTGCCAGCAGCCCAAGCACGGGCAATCAGCCCCAGCATTTT. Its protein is CASSPSTGNQPQHF.

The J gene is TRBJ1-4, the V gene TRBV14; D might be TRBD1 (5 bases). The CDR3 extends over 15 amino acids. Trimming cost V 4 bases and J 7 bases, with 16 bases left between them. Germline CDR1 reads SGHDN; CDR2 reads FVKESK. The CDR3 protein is CASSLPTSGGEKLFF. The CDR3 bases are TGTGCCAGCAGCCTGCCAACAAGCGGGGGTGAAAAACTGTTTTTT.

For the CDR3, the DNA is TGTGCCAGCAGCCTTACCGGGGGGGCCGCAAATTCACCCCTCCACTTT. Protein: CASSLTGGAANSPLHF. V gene TRBV6-2 or TRBV6-3 combines with J gene TRBJ1-6, with D perhaps TRBD1 (6 bases). With 6 bases removed from V and 7 bases from J, the gap between germline ends came to 19 bases. Germline CDR1 reads MNHEY; CDR2 reads SVGEGT. CDR3 length: 16 residues.

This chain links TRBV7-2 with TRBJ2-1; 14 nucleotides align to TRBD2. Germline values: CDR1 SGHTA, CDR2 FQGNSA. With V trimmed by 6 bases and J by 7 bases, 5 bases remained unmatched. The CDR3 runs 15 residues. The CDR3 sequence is CASSTRLAGGNEQFF. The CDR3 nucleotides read TGTGCCAGCAGTACCCGACTAGCGGGGGGGAATGAGCAGTTCTTC.

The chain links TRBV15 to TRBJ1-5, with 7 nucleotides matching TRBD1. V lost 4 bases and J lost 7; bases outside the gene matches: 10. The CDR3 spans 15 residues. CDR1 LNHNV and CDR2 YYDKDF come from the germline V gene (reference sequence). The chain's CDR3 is CATSTTGAGEQPQHF. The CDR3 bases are TGTGCCACCAGCACCACAGGGGCAGGGGAACAGCCCCAGCATTTT.

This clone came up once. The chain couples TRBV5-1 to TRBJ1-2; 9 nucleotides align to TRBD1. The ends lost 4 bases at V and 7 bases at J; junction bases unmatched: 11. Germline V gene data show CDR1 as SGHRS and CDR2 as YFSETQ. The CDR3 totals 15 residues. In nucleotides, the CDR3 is TGCGCCAGCAGCCCTGGGGGGGGACAGGGCGGTGGCTACACCTTC. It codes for CASSPGGGQGGGYTF.

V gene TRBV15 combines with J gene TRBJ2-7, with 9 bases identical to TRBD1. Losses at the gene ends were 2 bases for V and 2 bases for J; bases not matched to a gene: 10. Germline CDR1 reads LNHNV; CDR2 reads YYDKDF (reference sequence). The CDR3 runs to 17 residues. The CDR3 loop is CATSRLPRQGEAYEQYF. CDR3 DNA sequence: TGTGCCACCAGCAGACTACCTAGACAGGGGGAAGCCTACGAGCAGTACTTC.

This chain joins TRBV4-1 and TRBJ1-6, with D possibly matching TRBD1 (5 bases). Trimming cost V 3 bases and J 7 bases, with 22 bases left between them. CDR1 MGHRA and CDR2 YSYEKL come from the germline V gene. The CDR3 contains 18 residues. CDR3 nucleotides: TGCGCCAGCAGCCATGGGGCAGGTTGGGCTGGGGGGAATTCACCCCTCCACTTT. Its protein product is CASSHGAGWAGGNSPLHF.

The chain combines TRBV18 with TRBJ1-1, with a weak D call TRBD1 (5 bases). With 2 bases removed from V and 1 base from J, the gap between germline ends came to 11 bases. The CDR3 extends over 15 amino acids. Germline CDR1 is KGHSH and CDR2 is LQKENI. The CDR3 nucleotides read TGTGCCAGCTCACCAGTGCAGGGCCCGAACACTGAAGCTTTCTTT. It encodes CASSPVQGPNTEAFF.

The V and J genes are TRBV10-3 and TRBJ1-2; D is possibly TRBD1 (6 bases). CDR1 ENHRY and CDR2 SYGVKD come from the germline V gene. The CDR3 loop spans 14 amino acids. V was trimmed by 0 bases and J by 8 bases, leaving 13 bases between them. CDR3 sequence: CAISESGRQGGYTF. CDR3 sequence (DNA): TGTGCCATCAGTGAGTCGGGGCGCCAGGGGGGCTACACCTTC.

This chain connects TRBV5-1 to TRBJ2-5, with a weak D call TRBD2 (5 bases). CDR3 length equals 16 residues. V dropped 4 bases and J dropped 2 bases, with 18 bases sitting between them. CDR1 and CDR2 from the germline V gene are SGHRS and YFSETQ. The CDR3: CASSRGLTLGQETQYF. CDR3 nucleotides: TGCGCCAGCAGCCGTGGACTTACCCTGGGACAAGAGACCCAGTACTTC. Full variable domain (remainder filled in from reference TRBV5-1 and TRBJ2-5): KAGVTQTPRYLIKTRGQQVTLSCSPISGHRSVSWYQQTPGQGLQFLFEYFSETQRNKGNFPGRFSGRQFSNSRSEMNVSTLELGDSALYLCASSRGLTLGQETQYFGPGTRLLVL.

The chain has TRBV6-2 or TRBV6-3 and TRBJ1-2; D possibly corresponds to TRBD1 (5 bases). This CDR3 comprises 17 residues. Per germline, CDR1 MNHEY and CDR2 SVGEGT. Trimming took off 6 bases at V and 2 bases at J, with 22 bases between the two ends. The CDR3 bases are TGTGCCAGCAGCCTGGCCCGCGCAGGGTTCAGAAACTATGGCTACACCTTC. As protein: CASSLARAGFRNYGYTF.

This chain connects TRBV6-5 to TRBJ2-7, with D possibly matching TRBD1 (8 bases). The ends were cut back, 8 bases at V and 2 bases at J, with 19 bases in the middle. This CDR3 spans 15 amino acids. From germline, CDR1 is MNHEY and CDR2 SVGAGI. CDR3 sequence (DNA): TGTGCCAGCCTACCGCAGGGGGCGGGGGCCTACGAGCAGTACTTC. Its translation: CASLPQGAGAYEQYF.

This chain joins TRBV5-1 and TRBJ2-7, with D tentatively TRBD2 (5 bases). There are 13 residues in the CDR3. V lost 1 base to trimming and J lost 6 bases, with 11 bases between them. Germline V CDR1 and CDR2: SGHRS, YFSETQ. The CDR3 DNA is TGCGCCAGCAGCTTGATCTTCGAGGGCGAGCAGTACTTC. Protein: CASSLIFEGEQYF.

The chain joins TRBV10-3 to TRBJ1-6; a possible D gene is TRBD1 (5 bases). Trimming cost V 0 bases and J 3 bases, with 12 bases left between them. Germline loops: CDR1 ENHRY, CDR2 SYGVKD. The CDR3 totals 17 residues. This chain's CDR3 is CAISESPGGVYNSPLHF. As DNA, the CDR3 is TGTGCCATCAGTGAGTCGCCGGGAGGGGTCTATAATTCACCCCTCCACTTT.